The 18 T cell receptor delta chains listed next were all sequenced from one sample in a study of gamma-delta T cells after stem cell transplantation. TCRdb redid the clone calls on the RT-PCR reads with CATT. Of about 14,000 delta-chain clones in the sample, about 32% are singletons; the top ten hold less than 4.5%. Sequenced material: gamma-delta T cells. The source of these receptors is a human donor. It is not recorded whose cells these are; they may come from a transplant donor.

CDR3 nucleotides: TGTGCCTGTGACAGGGCGACGGGGTACACCGATAAACTCATCTTT. Its translation is CACDRATGYTDKLIF. V gene TRDV2 combines with J gene TRDJ1, with D uncertain. Germline V gene sequence: CDR1 GEAIGNYY, CDR2 EKD. The CDR3 loop spans 15 amino acids. The germline V and J ends were trimmed by 2 bases and 0 bases, with 12 bases remaining between them.

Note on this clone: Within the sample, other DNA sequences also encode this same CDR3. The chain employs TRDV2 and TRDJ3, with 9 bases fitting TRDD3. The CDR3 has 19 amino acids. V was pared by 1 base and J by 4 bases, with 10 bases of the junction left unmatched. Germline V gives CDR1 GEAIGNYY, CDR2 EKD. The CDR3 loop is CACDTLLGDTRWDTRQMFF. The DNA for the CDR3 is TGTGCCTGTGACACGTTGCTAGGGGATACGCGATGGGACACCCGACAGATGTTTTTC.

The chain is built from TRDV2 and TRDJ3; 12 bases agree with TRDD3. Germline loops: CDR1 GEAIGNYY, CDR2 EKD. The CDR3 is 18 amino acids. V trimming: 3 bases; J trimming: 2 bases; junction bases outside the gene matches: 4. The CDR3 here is CACDELGDTAWDTRQMFF. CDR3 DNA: TGTGCCTGTGACGAACTGGGGGATACCGCCTGGGACACCCGACAGATGTTTTTC.

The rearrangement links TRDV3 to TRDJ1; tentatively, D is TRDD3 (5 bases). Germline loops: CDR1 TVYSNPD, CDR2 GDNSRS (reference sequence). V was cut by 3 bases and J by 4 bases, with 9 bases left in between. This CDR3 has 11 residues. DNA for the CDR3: TGTGCCTTAGCCGGGATCGATAAACTCATCTTT. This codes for CALAGIDKLIF. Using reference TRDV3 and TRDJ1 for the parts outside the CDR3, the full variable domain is CDKVTQSSPDQTVASGSEVVLLCTYDTVYSNPDLFWYRIRPDYSFQFVFYGDNSRSEGADFTQGRFSVKHILTQKAFHLVISPVRTEDSATYYCALAGIDKLIFGKGTRVTVEP.

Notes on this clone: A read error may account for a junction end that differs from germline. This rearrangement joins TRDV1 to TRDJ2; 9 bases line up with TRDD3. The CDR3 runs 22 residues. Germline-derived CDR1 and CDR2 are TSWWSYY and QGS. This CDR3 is CAIGEMERYWGRRRTLTAKLFF. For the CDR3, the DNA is TGTGCTATTGGGGAAATGGAACGTTACTGGGGGAGACGGAGGACTTTGACAGCAAAACTCTTCTTT.

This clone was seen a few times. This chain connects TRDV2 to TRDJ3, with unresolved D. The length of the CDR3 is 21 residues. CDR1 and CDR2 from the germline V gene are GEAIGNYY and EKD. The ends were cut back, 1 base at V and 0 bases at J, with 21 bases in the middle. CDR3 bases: TGTGCCTGTGACACTGATCCGATCGTGAATCCCAGCTCCTGGGACACCCGACAGATGTTTTTC. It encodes CACDTDPIVNPSSWDTRQMFF.

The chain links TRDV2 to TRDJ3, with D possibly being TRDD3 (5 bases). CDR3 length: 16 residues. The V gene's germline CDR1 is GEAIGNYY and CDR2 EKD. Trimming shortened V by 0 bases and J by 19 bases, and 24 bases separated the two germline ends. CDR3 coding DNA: TGTGCCTGTGACACCGGCGTCTCCTGGGACACCCGCCATATGTTTTTC. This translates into CACDTGVSWDTRHMFF.

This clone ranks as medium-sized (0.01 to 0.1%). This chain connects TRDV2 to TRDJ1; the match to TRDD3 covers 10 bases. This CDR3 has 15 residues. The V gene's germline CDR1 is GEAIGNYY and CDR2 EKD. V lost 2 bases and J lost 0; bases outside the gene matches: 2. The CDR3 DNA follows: TGTGCCTGTGACATGGGGGATACATACACCGATAAACTCATCTTT. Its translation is CACDMGDTYTDKLIF.

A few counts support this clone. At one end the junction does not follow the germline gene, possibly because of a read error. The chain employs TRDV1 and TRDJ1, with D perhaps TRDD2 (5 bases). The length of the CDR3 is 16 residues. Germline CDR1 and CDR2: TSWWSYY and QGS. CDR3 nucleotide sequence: TGTGCTCTGGGCGGGGTTCTCTTCCCTTACACCGATAAACCCATCTTT. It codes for CALGGVLFPYTDKPIF.

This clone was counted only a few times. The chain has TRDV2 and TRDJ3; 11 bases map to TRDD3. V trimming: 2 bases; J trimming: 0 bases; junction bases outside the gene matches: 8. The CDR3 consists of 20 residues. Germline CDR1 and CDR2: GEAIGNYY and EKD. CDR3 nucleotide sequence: TGTGCCTGTGACATCTTGGAGACTGGGGGATACTCCTGGGACACCCGACAGATGTTTTTC. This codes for CACDILETGGYSWDTRQMFF.

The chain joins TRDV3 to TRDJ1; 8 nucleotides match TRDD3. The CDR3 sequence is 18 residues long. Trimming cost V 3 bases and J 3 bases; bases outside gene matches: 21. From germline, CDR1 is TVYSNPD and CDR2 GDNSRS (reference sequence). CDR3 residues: CAFPCNKSEYWGADKLIF. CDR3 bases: TGTGCCTTCCCATGTAACAAGTCAGAGTACTGGGGGGCCGATAAACTCATCTTT.

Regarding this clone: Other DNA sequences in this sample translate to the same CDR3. CDR3 in DNA: TGTGCCTTCACATGGGGTATACGCCCCACCTCCTGGGACACCCGACAGATGTTTTTC. Translating gives CAFTWGIRPTSWDTRQMFF. The chain recombines TRDV3 with TRDJ3, with D possibly being TRDD3 (5 bases). This CDR3 contains 19 residues. Per the germline V gene, CDR1 is TVYSNPD and CDR2 is GDNSRS (reference sequence). Trimming pared 3 bases from V and 0 bases from J, leaving 21 bases between.

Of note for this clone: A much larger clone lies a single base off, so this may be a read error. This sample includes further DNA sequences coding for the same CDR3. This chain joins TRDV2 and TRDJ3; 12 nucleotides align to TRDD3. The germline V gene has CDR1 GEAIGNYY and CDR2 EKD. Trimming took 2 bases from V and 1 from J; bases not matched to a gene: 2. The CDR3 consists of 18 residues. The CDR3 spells CACDILGDTSWDTRQMFF. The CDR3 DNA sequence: TGTGCCTGTGACATACTGGGGGATACTTCCTGGGACACCCGACAGATGTTTTTC.

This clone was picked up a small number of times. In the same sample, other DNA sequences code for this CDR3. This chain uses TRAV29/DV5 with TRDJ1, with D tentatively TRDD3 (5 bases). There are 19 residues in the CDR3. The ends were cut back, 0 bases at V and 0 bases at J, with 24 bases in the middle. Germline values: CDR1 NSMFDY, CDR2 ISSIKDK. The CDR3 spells CAASATGGGGPKYTDKLIF. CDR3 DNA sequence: TGTGCAGCAAGCGCGACTGGTGGAGGGGGTCCCAAATACACCGATAAACTCATCTTT.

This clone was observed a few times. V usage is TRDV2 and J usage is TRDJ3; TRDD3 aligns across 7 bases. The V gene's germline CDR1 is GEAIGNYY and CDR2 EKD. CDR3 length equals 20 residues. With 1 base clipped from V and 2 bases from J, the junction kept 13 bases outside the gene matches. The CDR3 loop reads CACDTRSWGLSPWDTRQMFF. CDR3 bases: TGTGCCTGTGACACGAGATCCTGGGGGCTGAGCCCCTGGGACACCCGACAGATGTTTTTC.

CDR3 amino acids: CALGGGGGYTGTAQLFF. The CDR3 bases are TGTGCTCTTGGGGGCGGTGGGGGATACACGGGGACAGCACAACTCTTCTTT. The chain employs TRDV1 and TRDJ2, with TRDD3 identical over 10 bases. This CDR3 is built from 17 residues. V shed 4 bases, J shed 4 bases, and the junction held 9 bases outside the gene matches. The V gene's germline CDR1 is TSWWSYY and CDR2 QGS.

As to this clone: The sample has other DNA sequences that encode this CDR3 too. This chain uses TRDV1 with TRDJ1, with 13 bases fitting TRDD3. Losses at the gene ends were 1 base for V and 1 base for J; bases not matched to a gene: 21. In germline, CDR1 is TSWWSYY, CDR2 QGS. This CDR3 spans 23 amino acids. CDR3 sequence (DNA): TGTGCTCTTGGGGAACAAAGGCACTGTAGTACTGGGGGATACGGATACACCACCGATAAACTCATCTTT. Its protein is CALGEQRHCSTGGYGYTTDKLIF.

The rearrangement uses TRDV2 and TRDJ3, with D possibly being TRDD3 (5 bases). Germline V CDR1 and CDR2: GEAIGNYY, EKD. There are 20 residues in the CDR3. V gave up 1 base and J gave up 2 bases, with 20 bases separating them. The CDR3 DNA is TGTGCCTGTGACACAGGAAGGGGGGGCCCCAGAGCCTGGGACACCCGACAGATGTTTTTC. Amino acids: CACDTGRGGPRAWDTRQMFF.